This TCR beta chain came from a study of CD8 T cells in ankylosing spondylitis. A single record per CDR3 protein comes from TCRdb applying MiXCR to the 5' RACE reads. The sample lists 800,000 to 900,000 distinct CDR3 sequences, 10% to 15% occurring once. Study-wide findings and caveats: Reactive arthritis synovial fluid and blood previously showed some of these motif variants. Disease-linked clones reportedly concentrated significantly in matched ankylosing spondylitis synovial fluid. In ankylosing spondylitis blood, a motif of seven or eight highly homologous TCR beta variants appeared characteristic.

CDR1 and CDR2 from the germline V gene are SGHDT and YYEEEE. V lost 1 base to trimming and J lost 6 bases, with 13 bases between them. The CDR3 sequence is 15 residues long. A remark on this clonotype: Its target is not known.

The sequence came from a male donor with ankylosing spondylitis. V gene TRBV5-6 combines with J gene TRBJ2-2, with D unresolved. The sequenced sample was blood, either unsorted or a sorted T cell fraction (not recorded which). The CDR3 bases are TGTGCCAGCAGCTTGTCCCCCAGCCCAGCCGGGGAGCTGTTTTTT. Its protein product is CASSLSPSPAGELFF. The full variable domain, its missing parts supplied by reference TRBV5-6 and TRBJ2-2, is DAGVTQSPTHLIKTRGQQVTLRCSPKSGHDTVSWYQQALGQGPQFIFQYYEEEERQRGNFPDRFSGHQFPNYSSELNVNALLLGDSALYLCASSLSPSPAGELFFGEGSRLTVL.